This entry lists 17 T cell receptor beta chains sequenced from one sample in a study of monozygotic twins with cystic fibrosis. Repertoires were generated with immunoSEQ multiplex PCR, while TCRdb's copy carries only in-frame clones and drops some. The data hold 12,000 to 15,000 clones, with approximately 81% observed a single time. Sequenced sample: blood. Source of these receptors: a boy between 10 and 17 years old with cystic fibrosis.

The chain employs TRBV9 and TRBJ1-4; 7 nucleotides match TRBD1. V shed 0 bases, J shed 0 bases, and the junction held 2 bases outside the gene matches. Germline loops: CDR1 SGDLS, CDR2 YYNGEE. This CDR3 region has 16 residues. CDR3 nucleotide sequence: TGTGCCAGCAGCGTAGACAGGGGTGCAACTAATGAAAAACTGTTTTTT. Translating gives CASSVDRGATNEKLFF. The full variable domain, its missing parts supplied by reference TRBV9 and TRBJ1-4, is DSGVTQTPKHLITATGQRVTLRCSPRSGDLSVYWYQQSLDQGLQFLIQYYNGEERAKGNILERFSAQQFPDLHSELNLSSLELGDSALYFCASSVDRGATNEKLFFGSGTQLSVL.

The rearrangement links TRBV27 to TRBJ2-4; possible D gene TRBD1, 6 bases. Germline CDR1 MNHEY, CDR2 SMNVEV (reference sequence). The CDR3 is made up of 19 amino acids. V was trimmed by 5 bases and J by 3 bases, leaving 26 bases between them. As DNA, the CDR3 is TGTGCCAGCAGTAAACTTTCTCCGGGACAACTTCAAGTCAAAAACATTCAGTACTTC. This codes for CASSKLSPGQLQVKNIQYF.

CDR3 sequence reads: CASSPDGSGSTSEQFF. The CDR3 region has the DNA TGTGCCAGCAGCCCTGATGGTAGCGGGAGCACTTCGGAGCAGTTCTTC. V usage is TRBV5-4 and J usage is TRBJ2-1, with 9 bases fitting TRBD2. The CDR3 contains 16 residues. Germline loops: CDR1 SGHNT, CDR2 YYREEE (reference sequence). With V trimmed by 4 bases and J by 10 bases, 15 bases remained unmatched.

This chain joins TRBV4-2 and TRBJ1-1; D gene ambiguous. This CDR3 spans 14 amino acids. The germline CDR1 and CDR2 sequences are LGHNA and YNFKEQ. The V and J ends lost 2 bases and 6 bases respectively, with 13 bases between them. CDR3 loop: CASSQPGGVAEAFF. As DNA, the CDR3 is TGTGCCAGCAGCCAACCAGGCGGGGTGGCTGAAGCTTTCTTT.

The chain joins TRBV29-1 to TRBJ1-2; tentative D call: TRBD1 (6 bases). Trimming took 5 bases from V and 2 from J, leaving 15 bases between them. The germline gives CDR1 SQVTM, CDR2 ANQGSEA. This CDR3 has 14 residues. The DNA for the CDR3 is TGCAGCGTTCTTCCCGGGACACCAAACTATGGCTACACCTTC. Its protein product is CSVLPGTPNYGYTF.

The chain employs TRBV6-5 and TRBJ2-3; D unresolved. Germline lookup yields CDR1 MNHEY and CDR2 SVGAGI. The length of the CDR3 is 13 residues. Trimming stripped 8 bases from V and 1 base from J, with 10 bases between. As DNA, the CDR3 is TGTGCCAGCCGGATCGGGCGCACAGATACGCAGTATTTT. It is translated as CASRIGRTDTQYF.

The chain recombines TRBV30 with TRBJ2-7, with 10 positions matching TRBD2. The CDR3 length is 15 residues. V trimming: 5 bases; J trimming: 3 bases; junction bases outside the gene matches: 10. Germline CDR1 reads GTSNPN; CDR2 reads SVGIG (reference sequence). CDR3 DNA sequence: TGTGCCTGGCAGGTCGGGACTAGCGCTAACTACGAGCAGTACTTC. Protein sequence: CAWQVGTSANYEQYF. Looking up the rest from reference TRBV30 and TRBJ2-7 gives the full variable domain: SQTIHQWPATLVQPVGSPLSLECTVEGTSNPNLYWYRQAAGRGLQLLFYSVGIGQISSEVPQNLSASRPQDRQFILSSKKLLLSDSGFYLCAWQVGTSANYEQYFGPGTRLTVT.

This clone was detected a few times. This chain joins TRBV5-5 and TRBJ1-1; 8 positions agree with TRBD1. With 2 bases clipped from V and 10 bases from J, the junction kept 7 bases outside the gene matches. This CDR3 has 13 amino acids. The germline CDR1 and CDR2 sequences are SGHKS and YYEKEE (reference sequence). This CDR3 is CASSFPDRGGAFF. The CDR3 nucleotides are TGTGCCAGCAGCTTCCCCGACAGGGGTGGAGCTTTCTTT.

The chain joins TRBV7-9 to TRBJ2-3; 13 nucleotides match TRBD2. The V gene end was trimmed by 2 bases and the J gene end by 0 bases; junction bases not matched to a gene: 8. The germline V gene has CDR1 SEHNR and CDR2 FQNEAQ (reference sequence). This CDR3 comprises 19 residues. Here the CDR3 reads CASSLFLGLAGWSTDTQYF. The CDR3 DNA follows: TGTGCCAGCAGCTTATTTTTGGGACTAGCGGGATGGAGCACAGATACGCAGTATTTT.

J is TRBJ1-6 and V is TRBV18, with D unresolved. This CDR3 has 20 residues. CDR1 and CDR2 from the germline V gene are KGHSH and LQKENI. Trimming shortened V by 2 bases and J by 0 bases, and 20 bases separated the two germline ends. CDR3 nucleotide sequence: TGTGCCAGCTCACCAACGGAAGGGTTTGGTCCGAGCTCCTATAATTCACCCCTCCACTTT. Its protein product is CASSPTEGFGPSSYNSPLHF.

The chain recombines TRBV5-6 with TRBJ1-5, with a tentative D call TRBD1 (6 bases). The germline V gene encodes CDR1 SGHDT and CDR2 YYEEEE. The CDR3 consists of 14 residues. V was shortened by 1 base and J by 7 bases, with 12 bases between the two germline ends. The CDR3 DNA follows: TGTGCCAGCAGCTTGATGACAGGAGACCAGCCCCAGCATTTT. It yields the protein CASSLMTGDQPQHF. Drawing the rest from reference TRBV5-6 and TRBJ1-5, the complete variable domain is DAGVTQSPTHLIKTRGQQVTLRCSPKSGHDTVSWYQQALGQGPQFIFQYYEEEERQRGNFPDRFSGHQFPNYSSELNVNALLLGDSALYLCASSLMTGDQPQHFGDGTRLSIL.

The gene calls are TRBV4-1 and TRBJ1-3; tentative D call: TRBD1 (5 bases). Per the germline V gene, CDR1 is MGHRA and CDR2 is YSYEKL. The V end was cut by 0 bases, the J end by 0 bases, with 9 bases between. The CDR3 runs to 16 residues. CDR3 DNA sequence: TGCGCCAGCAGCCAAGACGCAGGGCTCTCTGGAAACACCATATATTTT. Protein product: CASSQDAGLSGNTIYF.

The gene calls are TRBV5-1 and TRBJ2-6; 7 bases are shared with TRBD1. The ends lost 4 bases at V and 4 bases at J; junction bases unmatched: 8. The germline V gene has CDR1 SGHRS and CDR2 YFSETQ. This CDR3 is built from 16 residues. This CDR3 reads CASSPYRGSGANVLTF. CDR3 nucleotide sequence: TGCGCCAGCAGCCCATACAGGGGATCAGGGGCCAACGTCCTGACTTTC.

This chain connects TRBV2 to TRBJ2-7; the match to TRBD1 covers 11 bases. Germline V gene data show CDR1 as SNHLY and CDR2 as FYNNEI. V was pared by 6 bases and J by 4 bases, with 2 bases of the junction left unmatched. This CDR3 has 13 amino acids. This CDR3 is CASRGDRGYEQYF. CDR3 nucleotide sequence: TGTGCCAGCAGGGGGGACAGGGGGTACGAGCAGTACTTC.

J is TRBJ2-7 and V is TRBV9, with D possibly being TRBD2 (6 bases). From germline, CDR1 is SGDLS and CDR2 YYNGEE. CDR3 length equals 15 residues. The V end was cut by 0 bases, the J end by 5 bases, with 15 bases between. CDR3 loop: CASSVGSSGWDEQYF. The CDR3 DNA is TGTGCCAGCAGCGTAGGAAGTAGCGGATGGGACGAGCAGTACTTC.

V gene TRBV9 combines with J gene TRBJ1-4, with 8 bases aligning to TRBD1. The CDR3 consists of 16 residues. Per the germline V gene, CDR1 is SGDLS and CDR2 is YYNGEE. Germline trimming cut 3 bases from V and 8 bases from J; bases unmatched to any gene: 12. The CDR3 loop reads CASSAPGQGREEKLFF. In DNA, the CDR3 is TGTGCCAGCAGCGCACCTGGACAGGGCCGAGAGGAAAAACTGTTTTTT. Using reference TRBV9 and TRBJ1-4 for the parts outside the CDR3, the full variable domain is DSGVTQTPKHLITATGQRVTLRCSPRSGDLSVYWYQQSLDQGLQFLIQYYNGEERAKGNILERFSAQQFPDLHSELNLSSLELGDSALYFCASSAPGQGREEKLFFGSGTQLSVL.

The CDR3 loop is CASSLSGLREAYGYTF. The CDR3 region has the DNA TGTGCCAGCAGCTTATCAGGACTTCGGGAAGCCTATGGCTACACCTTC. The chain couples TRBV7-9 to TRBJ1-2; D gene uncertain. Germline V lookup: CDR1 SEHNR, CDR2 FQNEAQ (reference sequence). This CDR3 comprises 16 residues. Trimming left V 2 bases short and J 4 bases short, with 17 bases between.